This TCR beta chain was obtained from a study of blood T cell repertoires in COVID-19. Profiled with immunoSEQ multiplex PCR; TCRdb holds only in-frame clones, not every one. Of a few hundred thousand clones in the sample, 90% to 95% are singletons; the top ten hold roughly 0.9%. The CDR3 runs to 13 residues. Losses at the gene ends were 8 bases for V and 4 bases for J; bases not matched to a gene: 6. Germline loops: CDR1 SNHLY, CDR2 FYNNEI. The sample was PBMCs or T cells enriched from blood (not recorded which). This clonotype was sampled from a woman in her forties who had been exposed to COVID-19. The chain carries TRBV2 and TRBJ2-3; 7 bases fit TRBD2. DNA for the CDR3: TGTGCCAGCCGCGGTCGGGAGGCAGATACGCAGTATTTT. Translation: CASRGREADTQYF.